This T cell receptor (beta chain) was recorded in a study of early T cells in non-severe SARS-CoV-2 infection. Unique molecular identifiers (one per individual cDNA molecule) were attached. TCRdb re-called the 5' RACE reads with MiXCR, one entry per CDR3 protein. The sample records 40,000 to 50,000 distinct CDR3 sequences, under 15% being singletons. This clonotype was detected many times. Looked up from germline, CDR1 is DFQATT and CDR2 is SNEGSKA (reference sequence). Trimming left V 4 bases short and J 4 bases short, with 14 bases between. The CDR3 contains 14 residues. The sequenced sample was whole blood. The J gene is TRBJ1-5, the V gene TRBV20-1; possible D gene TRBD1, 6 bases. This receptor was identified in an adult who was a healthcare worker with PCR-confirmed SARS-CoV-2 infection or an uninfected control (not recorded which). The CDR3, as DNA: TGCAGTGCTATCCCGGGGGGCTCGAATCAGCCCCAGCATTTT. Protein: CSAIPGGSNQPQHF.